This paragraph reports one T cell receptor beta chain. Its specificity is unknown. This CDR3 is built from 15 residues. Trimming cost V 0 bases and J 8 bases, with 14 bases left between them. Germline CDR1 and CDR2: LNHDA and SQIVND (reference sequence). The source of the sample is a study of identical twins. TCRdb reanalysed the 5' RACE reads using MiXCR and keeps one entry per CDR3 protein. The sample has about 190,000 distinct CDR3 sequences; approximately 15% are singletons. Notes on the study in general: Twin pairs had excess sharing that was weaker in beta out-of-frame sequences. Invariant populations such as MAIT and iNKT cells could partly muddle zero-insertion analyses.

These data were also reused for a study on T cells expressing NK-cell markers. That paper notes: In roughly 6 donors, dominant CD3+CD56+NKG2C+ clones formed roughly 1.0-7.0% of CD8+ cells. HCMV specificity of expanded NKG2C+ T cell clones remained unclear.

The material sequenced was CD8+ T cells sorted from blood. The sequence came from a woman aged 18-29 years in good health. V gene TRBV19 combines with J gene TRBJ2-1, with unresolved D. CDR3 in amino acids: CASSIDASASDEQFF. CDR3 nucleotides: TGTGCCAGTAGTATAGATGCCTCAGCTTCTGATGAGCAGTTCTTC.